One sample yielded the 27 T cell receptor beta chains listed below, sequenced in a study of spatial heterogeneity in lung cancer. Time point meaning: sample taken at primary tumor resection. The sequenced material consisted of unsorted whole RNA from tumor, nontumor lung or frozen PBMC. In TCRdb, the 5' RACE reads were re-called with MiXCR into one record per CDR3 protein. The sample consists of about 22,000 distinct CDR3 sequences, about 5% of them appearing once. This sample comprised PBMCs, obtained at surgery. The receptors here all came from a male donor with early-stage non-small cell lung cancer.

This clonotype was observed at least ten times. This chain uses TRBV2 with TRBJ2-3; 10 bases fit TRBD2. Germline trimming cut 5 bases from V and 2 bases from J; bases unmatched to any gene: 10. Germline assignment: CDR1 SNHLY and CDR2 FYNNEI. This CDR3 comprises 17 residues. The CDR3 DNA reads TGTGCCAGCAGTTTCCCTAGCGGGGGAGATTCCACAGATACGCAGTATTTT. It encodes CASSFPSGGDSTDTQYF.

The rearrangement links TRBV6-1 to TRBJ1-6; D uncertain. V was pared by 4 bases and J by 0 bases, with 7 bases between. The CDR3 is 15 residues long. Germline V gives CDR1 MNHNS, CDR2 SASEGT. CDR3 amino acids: CASSVDISYNSPLHF. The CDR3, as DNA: TGTGCCAGCAGTGTAGACATCTCCTATAATTCACCCCTCCACTTT.

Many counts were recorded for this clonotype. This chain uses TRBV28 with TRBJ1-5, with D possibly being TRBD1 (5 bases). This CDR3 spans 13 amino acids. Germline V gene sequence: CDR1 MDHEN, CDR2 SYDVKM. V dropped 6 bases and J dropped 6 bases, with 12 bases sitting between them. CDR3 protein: CASRGDGGQPQHF. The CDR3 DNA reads TGTGCCAGCAGAGGGGACGGGGGTCAGCCCCAGCATTTT.

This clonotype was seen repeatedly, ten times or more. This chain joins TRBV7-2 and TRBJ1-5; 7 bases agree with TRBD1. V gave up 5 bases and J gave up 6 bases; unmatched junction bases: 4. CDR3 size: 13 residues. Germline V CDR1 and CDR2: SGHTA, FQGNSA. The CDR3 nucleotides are TGTGCCAGCAGCCCACAGGGGAGTCAGCCCCAGCATTTT. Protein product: CASSPQGSQPQHF.

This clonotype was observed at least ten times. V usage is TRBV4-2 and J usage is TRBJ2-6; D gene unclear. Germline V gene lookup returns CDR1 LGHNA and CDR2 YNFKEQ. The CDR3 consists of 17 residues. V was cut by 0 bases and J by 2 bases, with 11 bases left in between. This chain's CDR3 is CASSQDSIRAGANVLTF. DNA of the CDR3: TGTGCCAGCAGCCAAGATAGCATACGTGCTGGGGCCAACGTCCTGACTTTC.

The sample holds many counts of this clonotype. DNA for the CDR3: TGTGCCAGCTCCCACCCGACAGGAAACACAGATACGCAGTATTTT. The encoded protein is CASSHPTGNTDTQYF. V is TRBV6-6 and J is TRBJ2-3; D perhaps matches TRBD1 (6 bases). CDR1 and CDR2 (germline): MNHNY, SVGAGI (reference sequence). The CDR3 has 15 residues. Trimming removed 8 bases at V and 2 bases at J, with 17 bases between.

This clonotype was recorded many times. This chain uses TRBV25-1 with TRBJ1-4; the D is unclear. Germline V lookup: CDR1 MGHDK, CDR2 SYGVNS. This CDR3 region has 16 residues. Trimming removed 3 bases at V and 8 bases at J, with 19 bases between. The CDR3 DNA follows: TGTGCCAGCAGTGATTCAGTGGCGGGGATTTCCGAAAAACTGTTTTTT. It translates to CASSDSVAGISEKLFF.

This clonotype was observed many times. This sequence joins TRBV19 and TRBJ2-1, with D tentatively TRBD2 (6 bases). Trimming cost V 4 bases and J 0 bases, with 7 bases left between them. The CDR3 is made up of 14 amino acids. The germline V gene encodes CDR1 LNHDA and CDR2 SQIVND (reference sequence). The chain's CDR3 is CASSRRGSYNEQFF. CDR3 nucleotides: TGTGCCAGTAGTAGGAGGGGCTCCTACAATGAGCAGTTCTTC.

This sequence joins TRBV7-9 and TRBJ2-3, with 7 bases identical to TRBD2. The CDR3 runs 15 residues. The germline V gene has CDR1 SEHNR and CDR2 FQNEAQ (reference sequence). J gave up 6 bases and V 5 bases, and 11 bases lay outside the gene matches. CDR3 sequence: CASSLPAGEMDTQYF. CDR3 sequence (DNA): TGTGCCAGCAGCCTTCCGGCGGGAGAGATGGATACGCAGTATTTT.

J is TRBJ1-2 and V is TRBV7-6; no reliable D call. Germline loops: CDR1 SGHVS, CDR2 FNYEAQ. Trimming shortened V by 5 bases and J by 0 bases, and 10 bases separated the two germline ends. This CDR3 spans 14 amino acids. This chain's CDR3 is CASSPDTTNYGYTF. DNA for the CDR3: TGTGCCAGCAGCCCCGACACGACTAACTATGGCTACACCTTC. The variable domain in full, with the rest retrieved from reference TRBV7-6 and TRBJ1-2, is GAGVSQSPRYKVTKRGQDVALRCDPISGHVSLYWYRQALGQGPEFLTYFNYEAQQDKSGLPNDRFSAERPEGSISTLTIQRTEQRDSAMYRCASSPDTTNYGYTFGSGTRLTVV.

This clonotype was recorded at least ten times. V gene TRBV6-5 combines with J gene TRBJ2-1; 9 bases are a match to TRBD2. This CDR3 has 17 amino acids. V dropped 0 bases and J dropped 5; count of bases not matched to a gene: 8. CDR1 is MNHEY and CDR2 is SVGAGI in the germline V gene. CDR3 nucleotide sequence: TGTGCCAGCAGTTACTCTCACGGAGCGGGGGGACACAATGAGCAGTTCTTC. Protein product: CASSYSHGAGGHNEQFF.

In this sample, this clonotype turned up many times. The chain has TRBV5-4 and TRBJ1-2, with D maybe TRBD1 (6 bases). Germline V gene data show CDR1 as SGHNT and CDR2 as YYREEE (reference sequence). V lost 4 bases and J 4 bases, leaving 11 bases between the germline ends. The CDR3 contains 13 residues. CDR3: CASSRTESYGYTF. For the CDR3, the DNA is TGTGCCAGCAGCAGGACAGAAAGCTATGGCTACACCTTC.

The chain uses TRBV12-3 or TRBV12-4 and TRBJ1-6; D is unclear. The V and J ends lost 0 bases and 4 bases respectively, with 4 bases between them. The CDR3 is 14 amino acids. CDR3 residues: CASSLARYNSPLHF. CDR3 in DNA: TGTGCCAGCAGTTTAGCCAGATATAATTCACCCCTCCACTTT.

The CDR3 coding sequence is TGTGCCAGCAGCCAAGTGCCCAGCGAAGCCAATGAGCAGTTCTTC. Translation gives CASSQVPSEANEQFF. The rearrangement uses TRBV3-1 and TRBJ2-1; D is unresolved. CDR3 size: 15 residues. The germline CDR1 and CDR2 sequences are LGHDT and YNNKEL (reference sequence). The ends were cut back, 1 base at V and 6 bases at J, with 13 bases in the middle.

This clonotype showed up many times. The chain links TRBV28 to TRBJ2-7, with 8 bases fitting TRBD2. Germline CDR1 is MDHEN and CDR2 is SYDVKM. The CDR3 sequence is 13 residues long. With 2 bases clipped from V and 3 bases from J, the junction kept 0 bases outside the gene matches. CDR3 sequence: CASSLAGGYEQYF. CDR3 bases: TGTGCCAGCAGTTTAGCGGGAGGCTACGAGCAGTACTTC.

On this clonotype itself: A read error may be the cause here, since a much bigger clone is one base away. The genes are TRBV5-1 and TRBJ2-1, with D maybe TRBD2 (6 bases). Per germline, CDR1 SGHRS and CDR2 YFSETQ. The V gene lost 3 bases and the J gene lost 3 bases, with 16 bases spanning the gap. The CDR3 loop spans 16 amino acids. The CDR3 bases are TGCGCCAGCAGCTGGGAGGACGGGGCTAACTACAATGAGCAGTTCTTC. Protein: CASSWEDGANYNEQFF.

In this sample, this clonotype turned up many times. The CDR3 nucleotides are TGCAGTGCTAGAGCCCAGGAGGTCACAGATACGCAGTATTTT. Translating gives CSARAQEVTDTQYF. The rearrangement links TRBV20-1 to TRBJ2-3; perhaps TRBD2 as D (5 bases). CDR1 and CDR2 from the germline V gene are DFQATT and SNEGSKA (reference sequence). The germline V and J ends were trimmed by 1 base and 2 bases, with 10 bases remaining between them. The CDR3 is 14 amino acids.

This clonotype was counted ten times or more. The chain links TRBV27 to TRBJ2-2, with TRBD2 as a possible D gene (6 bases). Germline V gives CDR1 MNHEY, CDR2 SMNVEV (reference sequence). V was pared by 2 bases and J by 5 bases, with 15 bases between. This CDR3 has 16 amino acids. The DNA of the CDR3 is TGTGCCAGCAGTTTAGGGGCGGGGAGTGTGACCGGGGAGCTGTTTTTT. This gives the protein CASSLGAGSVTGELFF.

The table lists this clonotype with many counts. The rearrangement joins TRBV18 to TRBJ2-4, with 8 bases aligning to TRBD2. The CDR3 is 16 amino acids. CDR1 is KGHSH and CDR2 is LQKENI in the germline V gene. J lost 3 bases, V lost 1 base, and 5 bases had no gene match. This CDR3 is CASSPQNGGDKNIQYF. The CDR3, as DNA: TGTGCCAGCTCACCACAAAACGGGGGGGACAAAAACATTCAGTACTTC.

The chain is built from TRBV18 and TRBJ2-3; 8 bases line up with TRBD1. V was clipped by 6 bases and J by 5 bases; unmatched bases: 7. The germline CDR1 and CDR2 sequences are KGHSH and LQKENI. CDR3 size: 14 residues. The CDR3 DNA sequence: TGTGCCAGCTCCCCCGGACAGGGAAGAGATACGCAGTATTTT. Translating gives CASSPGQGRDTQYF.

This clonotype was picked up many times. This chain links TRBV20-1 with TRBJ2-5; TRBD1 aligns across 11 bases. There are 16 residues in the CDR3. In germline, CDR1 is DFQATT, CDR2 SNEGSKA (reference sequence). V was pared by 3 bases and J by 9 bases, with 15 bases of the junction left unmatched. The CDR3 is CSASANWGQGVGAQYF. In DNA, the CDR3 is TGCAGTGCTAGTGCTAACTGGGGACAGGGGGTCGGAGCCCAGTACTTC.

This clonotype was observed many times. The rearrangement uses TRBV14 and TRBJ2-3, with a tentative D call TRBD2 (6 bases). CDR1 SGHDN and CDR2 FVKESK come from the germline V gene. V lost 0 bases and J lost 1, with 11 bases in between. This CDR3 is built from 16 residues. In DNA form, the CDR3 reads TGTGCCAGCAGCCAAGACGCGGGACTCCGCACAGATACGCAGTATTTT. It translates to CASSQDAGLRTDTQYF.

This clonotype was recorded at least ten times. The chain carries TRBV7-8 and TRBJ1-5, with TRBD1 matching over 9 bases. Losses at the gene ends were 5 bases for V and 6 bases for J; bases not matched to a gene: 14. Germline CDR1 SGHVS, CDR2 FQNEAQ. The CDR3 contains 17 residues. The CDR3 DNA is TGTGCCAGCAGCCCCGGACAGGGGTTCCTCTCAGGTCAGCCCCAGCATTTT. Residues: CASSPGQGFLSGQPQHF. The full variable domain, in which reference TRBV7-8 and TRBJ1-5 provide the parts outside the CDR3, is GAGVSQSPRYKVAKRGQDVALRCDPISGHVSLFWYQQALGQGPEFLTYFQNEAQLDKSGLPSDRFFAERPEGSVSTLKIQRTQQEDSAVYLCASSPGQGFLSGQPQHFGDGTRLSIL.

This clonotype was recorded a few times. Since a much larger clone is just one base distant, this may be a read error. The DNA of the CDR3 is TGTGTCAGCAGTTTAAGGGACACCTTGCAGCCCCAGCATTTT. Translated, it gives CVSSLRDTLQPQHF. The chain links TRBV27 to TRBJ1-5; a weak D match, TRBD1 (6 bases). CDR3 length equals 14 residues. Germline loops: CDR1 MNHEY, CDR2 SMNVEV (reference sequence).

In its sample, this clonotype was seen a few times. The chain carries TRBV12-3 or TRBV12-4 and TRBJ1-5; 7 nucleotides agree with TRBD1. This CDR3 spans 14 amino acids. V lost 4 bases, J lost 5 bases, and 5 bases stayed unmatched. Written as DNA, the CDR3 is TGTGCCAGCAGTTCCGGGACAGCTTATCAGCCCCAGCATTTT. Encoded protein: CASSSGTAYQPQHF.

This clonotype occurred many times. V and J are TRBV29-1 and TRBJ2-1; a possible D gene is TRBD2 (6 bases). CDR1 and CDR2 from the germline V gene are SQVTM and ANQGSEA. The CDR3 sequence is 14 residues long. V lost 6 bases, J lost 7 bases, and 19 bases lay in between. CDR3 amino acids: CSVRPPGGGNEQFF. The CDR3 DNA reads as TGCAGCGTCAGACCTCCTGGGGGAGGAAATGAGCAGTTCTTC.

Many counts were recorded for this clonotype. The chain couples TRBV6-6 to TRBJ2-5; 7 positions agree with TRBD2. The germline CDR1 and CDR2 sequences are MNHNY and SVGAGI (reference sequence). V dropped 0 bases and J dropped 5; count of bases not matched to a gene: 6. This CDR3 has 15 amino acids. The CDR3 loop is CASSYSRLGGETQYF. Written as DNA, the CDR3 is TGTGCCAGCAGTTACTCGAGACTCGGGGGGGAGACCCAGTACTTC.